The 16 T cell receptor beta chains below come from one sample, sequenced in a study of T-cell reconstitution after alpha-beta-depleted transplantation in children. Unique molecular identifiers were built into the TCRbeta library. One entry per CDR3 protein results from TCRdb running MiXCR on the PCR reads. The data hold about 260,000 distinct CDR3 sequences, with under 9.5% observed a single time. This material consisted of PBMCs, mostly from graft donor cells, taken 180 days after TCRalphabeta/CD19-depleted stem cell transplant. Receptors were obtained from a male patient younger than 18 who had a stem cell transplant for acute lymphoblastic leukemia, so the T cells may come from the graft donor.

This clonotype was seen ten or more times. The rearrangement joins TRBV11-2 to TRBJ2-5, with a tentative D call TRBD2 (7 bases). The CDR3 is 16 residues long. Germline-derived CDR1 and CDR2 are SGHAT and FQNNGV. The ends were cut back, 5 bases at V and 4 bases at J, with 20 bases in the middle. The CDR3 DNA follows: TGTGCCAGCAGCCTCCTGGGGGGGGCAGAGAGAGAGACCCAGTACTTC. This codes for CASSLLGGAERETQYF.

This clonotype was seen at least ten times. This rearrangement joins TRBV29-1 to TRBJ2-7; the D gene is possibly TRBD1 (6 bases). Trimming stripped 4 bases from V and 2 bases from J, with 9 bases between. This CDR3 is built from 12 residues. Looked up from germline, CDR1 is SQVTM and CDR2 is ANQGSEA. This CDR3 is CSVGTGPYEQYF. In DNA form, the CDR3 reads TGCAGCGTTGGTACAGGGCCCTACGAGCAGTACTTC.

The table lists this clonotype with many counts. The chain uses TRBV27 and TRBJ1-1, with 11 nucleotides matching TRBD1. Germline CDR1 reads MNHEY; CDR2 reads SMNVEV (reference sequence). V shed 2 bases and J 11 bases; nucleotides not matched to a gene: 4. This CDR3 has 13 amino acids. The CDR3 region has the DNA TGTGCCAGCAGTTTAGGACAGGGGGCAGGCGCTTTCTTT. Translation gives CASSLGQGAGAFF.

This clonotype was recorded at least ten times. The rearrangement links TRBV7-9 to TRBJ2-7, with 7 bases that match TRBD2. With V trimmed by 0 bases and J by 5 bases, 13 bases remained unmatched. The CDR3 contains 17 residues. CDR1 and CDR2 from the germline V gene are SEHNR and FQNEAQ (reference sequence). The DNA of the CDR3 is TGTGCCAGCAGCTTAGCCTTTTTTGGACTAGGGATCGACGAGCAGTACTTC. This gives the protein CASSLAFFGLGIDEQYF. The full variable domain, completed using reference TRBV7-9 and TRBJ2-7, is DTGVSQNPRHKITKRGQNVTFRCDPISEHNRLYWYRQTLGQGPEFLTYFQNEAQLEKSRLLSDRFSAERPKGSFSTLEIQRTEQGDSAMYLCASSLAFFGLGIDEQYFGPGTRLTVT.

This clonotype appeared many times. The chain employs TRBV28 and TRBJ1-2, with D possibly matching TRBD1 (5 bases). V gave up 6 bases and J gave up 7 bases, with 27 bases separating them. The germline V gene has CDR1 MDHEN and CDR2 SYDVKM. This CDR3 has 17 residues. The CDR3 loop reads CASSSAAASGTSGGYTF. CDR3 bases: TGTGCCAGCAGCTCCGCCGCCGCTTCCGGGACCTCTGGTGGCTACACCTTC.

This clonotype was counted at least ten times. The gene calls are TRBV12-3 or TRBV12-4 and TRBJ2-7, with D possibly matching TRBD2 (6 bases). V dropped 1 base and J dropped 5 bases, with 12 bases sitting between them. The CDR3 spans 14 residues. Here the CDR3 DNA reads TGTGCCAGCAGTTTAGGGACTACCGAGGACGAGCAGTACTTC. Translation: CASSLGTTEDEQYF.

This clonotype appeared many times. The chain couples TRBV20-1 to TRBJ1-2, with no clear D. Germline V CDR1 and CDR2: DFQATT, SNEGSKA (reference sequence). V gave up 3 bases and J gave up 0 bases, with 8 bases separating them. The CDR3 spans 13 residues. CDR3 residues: CSARGDTNYGYTF. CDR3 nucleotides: TGCAGTGCTAGGGGTGATACTAACTATGGCTACACCTTC.

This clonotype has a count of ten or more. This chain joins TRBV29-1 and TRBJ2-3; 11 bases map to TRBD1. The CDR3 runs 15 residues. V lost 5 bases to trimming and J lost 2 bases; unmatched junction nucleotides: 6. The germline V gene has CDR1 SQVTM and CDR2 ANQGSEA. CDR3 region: CSVWGTGGVTDTQYF. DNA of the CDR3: TGCAGCGTTTGGGGGACAGGGGGGGTCACAGATACGCAGTATTTT.

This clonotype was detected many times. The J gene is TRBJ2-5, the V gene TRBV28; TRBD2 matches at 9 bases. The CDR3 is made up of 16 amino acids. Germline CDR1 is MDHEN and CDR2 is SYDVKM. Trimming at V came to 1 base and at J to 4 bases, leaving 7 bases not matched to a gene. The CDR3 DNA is TGTGCCAGCAGTTTATTATTAGCGGGAGAGAGAGAGACCCAGTACTTC. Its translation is CASSLLLAGERETQYF.

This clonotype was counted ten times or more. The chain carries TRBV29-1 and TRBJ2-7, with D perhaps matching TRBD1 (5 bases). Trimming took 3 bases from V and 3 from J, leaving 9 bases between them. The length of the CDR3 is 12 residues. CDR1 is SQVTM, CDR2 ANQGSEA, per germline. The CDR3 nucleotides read TGCAGCGTTGAGACAGCGCTCTACGAGCAGTACTTC. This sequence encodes CSVETALYEQYF.

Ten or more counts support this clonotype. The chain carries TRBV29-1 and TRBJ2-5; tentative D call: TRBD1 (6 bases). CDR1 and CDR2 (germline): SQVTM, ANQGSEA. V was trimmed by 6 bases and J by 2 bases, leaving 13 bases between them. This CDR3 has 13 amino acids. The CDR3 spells CSVPGTLQETQYF. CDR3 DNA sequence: TGCAGCGTACCGGGGACACTTCAAGAGACCCAGTACTTC.

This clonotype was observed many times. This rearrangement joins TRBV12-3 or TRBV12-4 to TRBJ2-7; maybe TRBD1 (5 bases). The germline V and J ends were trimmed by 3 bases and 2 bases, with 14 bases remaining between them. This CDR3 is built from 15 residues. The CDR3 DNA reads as TGTGCCAGCAGTTTCTCTTGGAGACAGCCCTACGAGCAGTACTTC. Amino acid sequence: CASSFSWRQPYEQYF.

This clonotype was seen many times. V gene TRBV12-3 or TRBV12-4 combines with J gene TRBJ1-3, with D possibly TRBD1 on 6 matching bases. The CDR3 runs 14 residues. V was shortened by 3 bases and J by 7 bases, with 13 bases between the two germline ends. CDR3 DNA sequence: TGTGCCAGCAGTTTCGGACAGCTTGGGAACACCATATATTTT. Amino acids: CASSFGQLGNTIYF.

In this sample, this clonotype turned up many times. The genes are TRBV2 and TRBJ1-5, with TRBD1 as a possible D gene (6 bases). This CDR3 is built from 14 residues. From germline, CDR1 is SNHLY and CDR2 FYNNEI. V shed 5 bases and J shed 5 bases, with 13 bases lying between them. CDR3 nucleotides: TGTGCCAGCAGTCCAACAGGGACTTATCAGCCCCAGCATTTT. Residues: CASSPTGTYQPQHF. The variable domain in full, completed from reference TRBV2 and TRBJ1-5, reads EPEVTQTPSHQVTQMGQEVILRCVPISNHLYFYWYRQILGQKVEFLVSFYNNEISEKSEIFDDQFSVERPDGSNFTLKIRSTKLEDSAMYFCASSPTGTYQPQHFGDGTRLSIL.

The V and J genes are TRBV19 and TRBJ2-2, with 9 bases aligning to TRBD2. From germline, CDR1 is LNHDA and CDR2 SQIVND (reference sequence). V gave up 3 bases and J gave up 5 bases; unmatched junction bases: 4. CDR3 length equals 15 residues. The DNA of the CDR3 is TGTGCCAGTAGTATGAGCCTAGCGGGGACCGGGGAGCTGTTTTTT. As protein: CASSMSLAGTGELFF.

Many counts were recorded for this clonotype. CDR3 bases: TGTGCCAGCAGTGAAAGCAATCAGCCCCAGCATTTT. Residues: CASSESNQPQHF. The chain joins TRBV6-1 to TRBJ1-5; D is undetermined. Trimming left V 2 bases short and J 1 base short, with 0 bases between. The CDR3 is made up of 12 amino acids. Looked up from germline, CDR1 is MNHNS and CDR2 is SASEGT.